This TCR beta chain was sequenced during a study of response to subunit inactivated influenza vaccine. TCRdb reprocessed the RT-PCR reads via MiXCR and lists one record per CDR3 protein. The sample holds over 450,000 distinct CDR3 sequences, about an eighth seen once. This CDR3 contains 13 residues. V dropped 6 bases and J dropped 5 bases, with 14 bases sitting between them. CDR1 is SGHDN and CDR2 is FVKESK in the germline V gene. This clonotype was seen only a few times. This TCR was sampled from a man aged 50-59 years who received an inactivated influenza vaccine. Sequencing was performed on PBMCs from blood, taken 40 to 50 days after vaccination. The V gene is TRBV14, the J gene TRBJ2-7; possible D gene TRBD2, 6 bases. DNA for the CDR3: TGTGCCAGCAGTTATGGAGGGGTCAACGAGCAGTACTTC. Residues: CASSYGGVNEQYF.